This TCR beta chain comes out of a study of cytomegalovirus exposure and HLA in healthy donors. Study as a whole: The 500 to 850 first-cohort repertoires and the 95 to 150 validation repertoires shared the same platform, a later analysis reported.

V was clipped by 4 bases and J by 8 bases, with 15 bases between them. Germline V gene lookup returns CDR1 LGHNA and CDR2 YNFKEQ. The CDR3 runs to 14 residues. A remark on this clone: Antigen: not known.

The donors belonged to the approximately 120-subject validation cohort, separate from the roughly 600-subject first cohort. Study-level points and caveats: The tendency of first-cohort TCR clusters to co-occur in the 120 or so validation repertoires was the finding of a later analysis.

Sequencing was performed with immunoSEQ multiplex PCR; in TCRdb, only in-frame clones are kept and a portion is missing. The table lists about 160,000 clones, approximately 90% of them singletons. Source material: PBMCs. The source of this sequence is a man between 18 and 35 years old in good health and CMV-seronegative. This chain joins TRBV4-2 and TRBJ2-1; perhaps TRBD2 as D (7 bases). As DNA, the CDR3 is TGTGCCAGCAGCCTCGGGGGGCTCCGAGATGAGCAGTTCTTC. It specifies CASSLGGLRDEQFF.